This TCR beta chain derives from a study of CD8+CD57+ T cells in acquired aplastic anemia. In the case of this clonotype: Its antigen is not known.

TCR beta VDJ and CDR3 profiles were obtained from a genomic DNA template. TCRdb independently ran MiXCR on the reads; one entry per CDR3 protein. Here the sample spans 400,000 to 500,000 distinct CDR3 sequences, about two thirds being singletons. The study, taken as a whole, reports: Patients and controls shared roughly 30 CD8+ CDR3 sequences, which appeared highly expressed in patients and within their immunodominant clones.

Trimming removed 5 bases at V and 0 bases at J, with 16 bases between. This CDR3 region has 16 residues. Per the germline V gene, CDR1 is SNHLY and CDR2 is FYNNEI. This TCR was recovered from a human donor in good health, serving as a control. Material: sorted CD4+, CD8+, or CD8+CD57+ T cells (not recorded which) from PBMCs. The J gene is TRBJ1-2, the V gene TRBV2; D might be TRBD1 (5 bases). The CDR3 region is CASSSRTSRANYGYTF. CDR3 DNA: TGTGCCAGCAGTTCCCGGACAAGCAGAGCTAACTATGGCTACACCTTC.